The text below deals with one T cell receptor (beta chain). The antigen remains unidentified. The PCR had 60 Vbeta and 13 Jbeta primers. TCRdb keeps only in-frame clones here, not all; method: immunoSEQ multiplex PCR. The data contain about 94,000 clones, more than 60% of them singletons. The data were taken from a study of cytomegalovirus exposure and HLA in healthy donors. Overall study findings and caveats: Sequencing had likely introduced a cluster of highly shared sequence variants as an artifact. A missense variant in DCLRE1C was later tied to TCR beta V- and J-gene trimming.

The donors were healthy bone marrow donors. There were likely unrecorded immune exposures, though donors were nominally healthy when sampled. The specimen was PBMCs. The sequence derives from a man aged 30-40 years in good health and CMV-seronegative.

The CDR3 DNA reads as TGTGCCAGCTCACCCGGAGGCGGCTACGAGCAGTACTTC. As protein: CASSPGGGYEQYF. The rearrangement joins TRBV18 to TRBJ2-7, with TRBD2 as a possible D gene (5 bases). Germline V gene lookup returns CDR1 KGHSH and CDR2 LQKENI. V was pared by 3 bases and J by 3 bases, with 9 bases between. CDR3 length equals 13 residues.